Following are 32 T cell receptor beta chains from one sample sequenced in a study of blood T cell repertoires in COVID-19. TCRdb keeps only in-frame clones here, not all; method: immunoSEQ multiplex PCR. The data hold under 300,000 clones, with roughly 89% observed a single time. Sequences were obtained from PBMCs or T cells enriched from blood (not recorded which). The receptors shown here come from a man aged 40-50 years who had recovered from COVID-19.

CDR3 loop: CASSIGRGTQETQYF. The CDR3 region has the DNA TGTGCCAGTAGTATAGGTAGGGGGACCCAAGAGACCCAGTACTTC. The gene calls are TRBV19 and TRBJ2-5, with D perhaps TRBD1 (6 bases). Trimming cost V 1 base and J 1 base, with 10 bases left between them. The germline gives CDR1 LNHDA, CDR2 SQIVND (reference sequence). This CDR3 comprises 15 residues.

This chain uses TRBV5-6 with TRBJ1-6; D unclear. The length of the CDR3 is 19 residues. CDR1 and CDR2 from the germline V gene are SGHDT and YYEEEE. V shed 6 bases and J shed 5 bases, with 27 bases lying between them. The CDR3 region is CASTVTEDPIRLNNSPLHF. The CDR3 DNA reads TGTGCCAGCACGGTAACCGAAGATCCGATCCGACTCAATAATTCACCCCTCCACTTT.

Regarding this clone: The same CDR3 also results from other DNA sequences found in this sample. The chain is built from TRBV7-3 and TRBJ2-2; D is unclear. This CDR3 comprises 13 residues. Trimming stripped 5 bases from V and 1 base from J, with 5 bases between. CDR1 is SGHTA, CDR2 FQGTGA, per germline. The CDR3: CASSPRNTGELFF. In DNA, the CDR3 is TGTGCCAGCAGCCCCAGGAACACCGGGGAGCTGTTTTTT. Based on the CDR3 plus reference TRBV7-3 and TRBJ2-2, the full variable domain is GAGVSQTPSNKVTEKGKYVELRCDPISGHTALYWYRQSLGQGPEFLIYFQGTGAADDSGLPNDRFFAVRPEGSVSTLKIQRTERGDSAVYLCASSPRNTGELFFGEGSRLTVL.

The chain has TRBV7-3 and TRBJ2-1; the D gene is possibly TRBD2 (6 bases). This CDR3 has 18 amino acids. Trimming shortened V by 0 bases and J by 6 bases, and 21 bases separated the two germline ends. In germline, CDR1 is SGHTA, CDR2 FQGTGA. CDR3 in amino acids: CASSLTGGPWQMGNEQFF. The CDR3 DNA reads TGTGCCAGCAGCTTAACGGGGGGACCATGGCAAATGGGCAATGAGCAGTTCTTC.

The V and J genes are TRBV7-2 and TRBJ2-5; D unclear. Trimming took 2 bases from V and 5 from J, leaving 6 bases between them. The CDR3 totals 12 residues. Germline CDR1 SGHTA, CDR2 FQGNSA. The CDR3 sequence: CASSLTLETQYF. The CDR3 DNA follows: TGTGCCAGCAGCTTAACTTTGGAGACCCAGTACTTC.

The chain is built from TRBV5-4 and TRBJ2-1, with 14 bases lining up with TRBD2. In germline, CDR1 is SGHNT, CDR2 YYREEE (reference sequence). The junction had 16 bases not matched to a gene; V was cut back by 7 bases and J by 7 bases. The CDR3 has 18 amino acids. CDR3 protein: CASGKVVTSGGAENEQFF. The CDR3 bases are TGTGCCAGCGGAAAAGTGGTGACTAGCGGGGGGGCAGAGAATGAGCAGTTCTTC.

This clone was counted once. This CDR3 is also generated by other DNA sequences in the sample. This sequence joins TRBV19 and TRBJ1-6, with D possibly TRBD1 on 5 matching bases. Germline CDR1 and CDR2: LNHDA and SQIVND (reference sequence). Trimming took 6 bases from V and 0 from J, leaving 9 bases between them. The CDR3 has 15 residues. CDR3 nucleotide sequence: TGTGCCAGTAGCATTCAGGGCTCCTATAATTCACCCCTCCACTTT. Translated: CASSIQGSYNSPLHF.

V gene TRBV4-2 combines with J gene TRBJ2-5; TRBD2 is a possible D gene (6 bases). CDR1 is LGHNA, CDR2 YNFKEQ, per germline. V lost 1 base, J lost 5 bases, and 11 bases lay in between. There are 14 residues in the CDR3. In nucleotides, the CDR3 is TGTGCCAGCAGCCAAGGGGGCGGGGAGGAGACCCAGTACTTC. Amino acid sequence: CASSQGGGEETQYF.

This rearrangement joins TRBV3-1 (or the pseudogene TRBV3-2) to TRBJ1-5, with 7 bases lining up with TRBD1. Looked up from germline, CDR1 is LGHDT and CDR2 is YNNKEL (reference sequence). The CDR3 consists of 14 residues. After removal of 1 base from V and 5 bases from J, the junction contained 2 bases not matched to a gene. CDR3 protein: CASSQGQGDQPQHF. The DNA of the CDR3 is TGTGCCAGCAGCCAAGGACAGGGCGATCAGCCCCAGCATTTT.

This clone was counted once. V gene TRBV9 combines with J gene TRBJ2-3; possible D gene TRBD2, 5 bases. The germline gives CDR1 SGDLS, CDR2 YYNGEE. Deletions cut 2 bases from V and 0 bases from J, with 13 bases between. The CDR3 is 16 residues long. CDR3 region: CASSVANGVSTDTQYF. The CDR3 bases are TGTGCCAGCAGCGTCGCGAACGGGGTTAGCACAGATACGCAGTATTTT.

The gene calls are TRBV4-1 and TRBJ2-4, with TRBD2 matching 16 bases. The germline V gene has CDR1 MGHRA and CDR2 YSYEKL. CDR3 length: 21 amino acids. With 5 bases clipped from V and 1 base from J, the junction kept 14 bases outside the gene matches. CDR3 sequence: CASSITGTSGGAVKAKNIQYF. CDR3 DNA: TGCGCCAGCAGCATCACCGGGACTAGCGGGGGGGCTGTGAAGGCCAAAAACATTCAGTACTTC.

The chain employs TRBV2 and TRBJ2-1, with 9 bases aligning to TRBD2. The germline V gene has CDR1 SNHLY and CDR2 FYNNEI. This CDR3 region has 14 residues. V lost 6 bases, J lost 8 bases, and 8 bases stayed unmatched. CDR3 nucleotide sequence: TGTGCCAGCAGAGAGAAGCGGGGGGCCTATGAGCAGTTCTTC. This codes for CASREKRGAYEQFF. The entire variable domain, with the rest obtained from reference TRBV2 and TRBJ2-1, is as follows: EPEVTQTPSHQVTQMGQEVILRCVPISNHLYFYWYRQILGQKVEFLVSFYNNEISEKSEIFDDQFSVERPDGSNFTLKIRSTKLEDSAMYFCASREKRGAYEQFFGPGTRLTVL.

The chain uses TRBV9 and TRBJ2-1; 9 bases align to TRBD2. V shed 0 bases and J 7 bases; nucleotides not matched to a gene: 8. Germline V gene data show CDR1 as SGDLS and CDR2 as YYNGEE. The CDR3 contains 16 residues. Here the CDR3 reads CASSVVIAGEGNEQFF. The DNA of the CDR3 is TGTGCCAGCAGCGTAGTAATAGCGGGAGAAGGGAATGAGCAGTTCTTC.

V usage is TRBV18 and J usage is TRBJ1-2; D is possibly TRBD1 (5 bases). V was cut by 5 bases and J by 6 bases, with 13 bases left in between. The CDR3 extends over 13 amino acids. CDR1 is KGHSH and CDR2 is LQKENI in the germline V gene. CDR3 coding DNA: TGTGCCAGCTCAGCAGGGATTCGGGATGGCTACACCTTC. It encodes CASSAGIRDGYTF.

This chain joins TRBV6-5 and TRBJ2-3, with 9 bases identical to TRBD2. The CDR3 totals 13 residues. The germline V gene encodes CDR1 MNHEY and CDR2 SVGAGI. Trimming took 0 bases from V and 11 from J; bases not matched to a gene: 3. This CDR3 is CASSYSTSGQQYF. CDR3 DNA: TGTGCCAGCAGTTACTCGACTAGCGGCCAGCAGTATTTT.

The chain has TRBV27 and TRBJ1-1; 7 positions agree with TRBD1. The length of the CDR3 is 12 residues. V shed 6 bases and J 8 bases; nucleotides not matched to a gene: 6. The germline V gene has CDR1 MNHEY and CDR2 SMNVEV (reference sequence). Written as DNA, the CDR3 is TGTGCCAGCAGGCATGGACAGGCCGAAGCTTTCTTT. Translating it yields CASRHGQAEAFF.

The rearrangement joins TRBV19 to TRBJ2-4; TRBD1 aligns across 9 bases. The V and J ends lost 4 bases and 0 bases, in that order; junction bases with no gene match: 4. Germline values: CDR1 LNHDA, CDR2 SQIVND (reference sequence). The length of the CDR3 is 16 residues. The CDR3 sequence is CASSTGQGLAKNIQYF. The CDR3 coding sequence is TGTGCCAGTAGTACCGGACAGGGGCTAGCCAAAAACATTCAGTACTTC. The variable domain in full, completed from reference TRBV19 and TRBJ2-4, reads DGGITQSPKYLFRKEGQNVTLSCEQNLNHDAMYWYRQDPGQGLRLIYYSQIVNDFQKGDIAEGYSVSREKKESFPLTVTSAQKNPTAFYLCASSTGQGLAKNIQYFGAGTRLSVL.

This clone appeared many times. The CDR3 DNA is TGTGCCAGCAGCCAGGGACAGCCATATGGCTACACCTTC. Translated: CASSQGQPYGYTF. The rearrangement links TRBV12-3 or TRBV12-4 to TRBJ1-2, with TRBD1 identical over 7 bases. CDR3 size: 13 residues. With 6 bases clipped from V and 5 bases from J, the junction kept 6 bases outside the gene matches.

V and J are TRBV7-2 and TRBJ2-1; 10 nucleotides agree with TRBD2. The CDR3 has 17 residues. The germline CDR1 and CDR2 sequences are SGHTA and FQGNSA. With V trimmed by 5 bases and J by 4 bases, 11 bases remained unmatched. The CDR3 sequence is CASSPHPGTSAYNEQFF. As DNA, the CDR3 is TGTGCCAGCAGCCCGCACCCCGGGACTAGCGCGTACAATGAGCAGTTCTTC. Supplemented by reference TRBV7-2 and TRBJ2-1, the full variable domain reads GAGVSQSPSNKVTEKGKDVELRCDPISGHTALYWYRQSLGQGLEFLIYFQGNSAPDKSGLPSDRFSAERTGGSVSTLTIQRTQQEDSAVYLCASSPHPGTSAYNEQFFGPGTRLTVL.

The J gene is TRBJ2-1, the V gene TRBV7-9; D perhaps matches TRBD1 (5 bases). The CDR3 is made up of 14 amino acids. Germline lookup yields CDR1 SEHNR and CDR2 FQNEAQ (reference sequence). The V end was cut by 5 bases, the J end by 4 bases, with 12 bases between. CDR3 nucleotide sequence: TGTGCCAGCAGCCCCTGGAGACAGTACAATGAGCAGTTCTTC. Translated: CASSPWRQYNEQFF.

The chain joins TRBV6-2 or TRBV6-3 to TRBJ2-3; TRBD2 agrees at 10 bases. V shed 5 bases and J 2 bases; nucleotides not matched to a gene: 7. The V gene's germline CDR1 is MNHEY and CDR2 SVGEGT. The CDR3 is made up of 16 amino acids. In DNA form, the CDR3 reads TGTGCCAGCAGTCAGCCGGGACTAGCGCCCACAGATACGCAGTATTTT. This translates into CASSQPGLAPTDTQYF.

In its sample, this clone was seen many times. The chain joins TRBV7-2 to TRBJ2-1; 9 positions agree with TRBD2. The length of the CDR3 is 16 residues. V shed 1 base, J shed 10 bases, and the junction held 11 bases outside the gene matches. Germline V lookup: CDR1 SGHTA, CDR2 FQGNSA. The CDR3 here is CASSLDGTSRIGEQFF. The CDR3, as DNA: TGTGCCAGCAGCTTAGACGGGACTAGCCGGATCGGGGAGCAGTTCTTC. The full variable domain, its missing parts supplied by reference TRBV7-2 and TRBJ2-1, is GAGVSQSPSNKVTEKGKDVELRCDPISGHTALYWYRQSLGQGLEFLIYFQGNSAPDKSGLPSDRFSAERTGGSVSTLTIQRTQQEDSAVYLCASSLDGTSRIGEQFFGPGTRLTVL.

The count of this clone is one. The chain links TRBV28 to TRBJ1-5; D may be TRBD1 (5 bases). Trimming removed 4 bases from V and 4 bases from J, with 17 bases in between. This CDR3 has 16 amino acids. Per the germline V gene, CDR1 is MDHEN and CDR2 is SYDVKM. The CDR3 here is CASSSVGGRSNQPQHF. CDR3 in DNA: TGTGCCAGCAGTTCTGTCGGGGGGAGAAGTAATCAGCCCCAGCATTTT.

The CDR3 sequence: CASSGGTGSNYGYTF. The DNA of the CDR3 is TGTGCCAGCAGTGGAGGGACAGGGTCTAACTATGGCTACACCTTC. The genes are TRBV11-2 and TRBJ1-2; 9 bases are shared with TRBD1. The CDR3 extends over 15 amino acids. The trim removed 6 bases at V and 0 bases at J, leaving 5 bases unmatched. Germline CDR1 and CDR2: SGHAT and FQNNGV.

The gene calls are TRBV19 and TRBJ1-3; D might be TRBD1 (6 bases). V lost 1 base and J 0 bases, leaving 22 bases between the germline ends. The CDR3 runs 20 residues. Germline V gene data show CDR1 as LNHDA and CDR2 as SQIVND (reference sequence). The CDR3 here is CASSIAGHQDAPDSGNTIYF. As DNA, the CDR3 is TGTGCCAGTAGTATAGCGGGACACCAGGACGCACCAGACTCTGGAAACACCATATATTTT.

This clone turned up a few times. The chain recombines TRBV3-1 (or the pseudogene TRBV3-2) with TRBJ1-4; the match to TRBD1 covers 9 bases. The germline gives CDR1 LGHDT, CDR2 YNNKEL (reference sequence). V lost 5 bases, J lost 10 bases, and 5 bases stayed unmatched. This CDR3 region has 13 residues. The CDR3 DNA reads TGTGCCAGCAGCTTACAGGGGGCTTTAAAACTGTTTTTT. This encodes CASSLQGALKLFF.

The table lists this clone with a few counts. The chain carries TRBV7-9 and TRBJ2-7; 12 bases map to TRBD1. The germline CDR1 and CDR2 sequences are SEHNR and FQNEAQ (reference sequence). The CDR3 length is 15 residues. The V segment lost 8 bases and the J segment 0 bases; nucleotides outside the gene matches: 5. CDR3 nucleotides: TGTGCCAGCGGGGACAGGGGGCTTATCTCCTACGAGCAGTACTTC. It specifies CASGDRGLISYEQYF.

V is TRBV7-9 and J is TRBJ2-1, with D maybe TRBD2 (7 bases). Trimming removed 1 base from V and 8 bases from J, with 15 bases in between. The length of the CDR3 is 15 residues. Germline V CDR1 and CDR2: SEHNR, FQNEAQ (reference sequence). This chain's CDR3 is CASSLEGGSYHEQFF. CDR3 bases: TGTGCCAGCAGCTTAGAGGGGGGGTCATACCATGAGCAGTTCTTC. Variable domain in full (rest from reference TRBV7-9 and TRBJ2-1): DTGVSQNPRHKITKRGQNVTFRCDPISEHNRLYWYRQTLGQGPEFLTYFQNEAQLEKSRLLSDRFSAERPKGSFSTLEIQRTEQGDSAMYLCASSLEGGSYHEQFFGPGTRLTVL.

The gene calls are TRBV11-3 and TRBJ2-7, with TRBD1 matching 8 bases. Germline CDR1 reads SGHNT; CDR2 reads YENEEA. With 5 bases clipped from V and 3 bases from J, the junction kept 12 bases outside the gene matches. The CDR3 extends over 16 amino acids. The CDR3 spells CASSLYLTGALYEQYF. DNA of the CDR3: TGTGCCAGCAGCCTATACCTGACAGGGGCACTCTACGAGCAGTACTTC.

V and J are TRBV5-1 and TRBJ2-1; 9 bases align to TRBD2. The germline V gene encodes CDR1 SGHRS and CDR2 YFSETQ. The CDR3 spans 16 residues. V lost 4 bases and J lost 9; bases outside the gene matches: 14. DNA of the CDR3: TGCGCCAGCAGCCAGCTTTTAGCGGGAGAGCCGGGTGAGCAGTTCTTC. Translated: CASSQLLAGEPGEQFF.

The chain combines TRBV7-2 with TRBJ1-4; D may be TRBD1 (6 bases). The length of the CDR3 is 15 residues. CDR1 SGHTA and CDR2 FQGNSA come from the germline V gene. Trimming took 5 bases from V and 8 from J, leaving 18 bases between them. The CDR3 region is CASSTQGTGGEKLFF. The CDR3 nucleotides are TGTGCCAGCAGCACCCAGGGGACGGGCGGGGAAAAACTGTTTTTT.

The chain employs TRBV19 and TRBJ2-7; 10 bases are shared with TRBD1. Unmatched junction bases numbered 6, after V lost 4 bases and J lost 3 bases. The CDR3 loop spans 15 amino acids. Germline loops: CDR1 LNHDA, CDR2 SQIVND (reference sequence). CDR3 sequence: CASSTSGQGHYEQYF. For the CDR3, the DNA is TGTGCCAGTAGTACCTCGGGACAGGGGCACTACGAGCAGTACTTC. Complete variable domain (other parts from reference TRBV19 and TRBJ2-7): DGGITQSPKYLFRKEGQNVTLSCEQNLNHDAMYWYRQDPGQGLRLIYYSQIVNDFQKGDIAEGYSVSREKKESFPLTVTSAQKNPTAFYLCASSTSGQGHYEQYFGPGTRLTVT.